There are many counts of the clone carrying this T cell receptor (beta chain). The data derive from a study of T cells after yellow fever vaccination. TCRdb itself ran the 5' RACE reads through MiXCR, one entry per CDR3 protein. This table has about 580,000 distinct CDR3 sequences, around 16% appearing once. The CDR3 consists of 16 residues. V trimming: 1 base; J trimming: 3 bases; junction bases outside the gene matches: 6. CDR1 is SGHVS, CDR2 FNYEAQ, per germline. The J gene is TRBJ2-3, the V gene TRBV7-6; 8 bases are a match to TRBD1. This TCR was sampled from a young man who received the YFV17D yellow fever vaccine. This sample comprised PBMCs, obtained about 5 days after the first yellow fever vaccination. CDR3 loop: CASSLGTGRFTDTQYF. For the CDR3, the DNA is TGTGCCAGCAGCTTAGGGACAGGGCGGTTTACAGATACGCAGTATTTT.